This T cell receptor beta chain is from a study of blood T cell repertoires in COVID-19. Overall study: The United States, Italy and Spain provided the acute and convalescent COVID-19 samples. Nucleic acid was either cDNA or gDNA, and it came from T cells, B-cell-depleted T cells, or PBMCs.

V was clipped by 6 bases and J by 2 bases, with 15 bases between them. This CDR3 spans 15 amino acids. Germline-derived CDR1 and CDR2 are MGHDK and SYGVNS. In the source study's methods: Amplification of reference gene primers provided the estimated nucleated cell counts. The protocol was immunoSEQ multiplex PCR, while the TCRdb copy is restricted to in-frame clones and leaves out a portion. The V and J calls and the clone size are those of that table, but D and trimming were determined from the DNA. The sample includes around 250,000 clones, 82% seen only once; the top ten take over 4%. Allocation to cohorts depended on clinical history reported by the participants.

The origin of this receptor is a man aged 35-49 years who had been exposed to COVID-19. The gene calls are TRBV25-1 and TRBJ2-3; D is perhaps TRBD2 (5 bases). Sequencing was carried out using PBMCs or T cells enriched from blood (not recorded which). CDR3 in DNA: TGTGCCAGCAGACCTTCCGGACTGCTCACAGATACGCAGTATTTT. It translates to CASRPSGLLTDTQYF.